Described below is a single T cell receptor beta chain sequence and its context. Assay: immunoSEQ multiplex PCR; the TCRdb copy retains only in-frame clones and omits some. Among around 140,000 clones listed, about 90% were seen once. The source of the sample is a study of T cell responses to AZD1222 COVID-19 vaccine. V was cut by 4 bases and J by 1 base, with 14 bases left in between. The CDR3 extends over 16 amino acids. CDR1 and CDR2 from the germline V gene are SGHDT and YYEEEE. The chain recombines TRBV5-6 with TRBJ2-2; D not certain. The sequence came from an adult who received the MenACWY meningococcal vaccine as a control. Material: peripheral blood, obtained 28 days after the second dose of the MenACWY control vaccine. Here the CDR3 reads CASSPPGWGNTGELFF. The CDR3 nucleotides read TGTGCCAGCAGCCCCCCCGGGTGGGGGAACACCGGGGAGCTGTTTTTT.